This is a list of T cell receptor beta chains from one sample in a study of T-cell memory formation after mild COVID-19. Via MiXCR, TCRdb re-called the 5' RACE reads, giving one row per CDR3 protein. The profile shows some 150,000 distinct CDR3 sequences, roughly a quarter of them singletons. The sample consisted of PBMCs or a T cell subset sorted from them (not recorded which). The receptor source for this set is an adult woman who had mild COVID-19 (a few samples of this study predate the infection). Cell type and time point are not known. Each CDR3 is given with its conserved first and last residue. Fields, in order: D gene, V gene, J gene, clone size, CDR3 protein, CDR3 DNA. The D gene is left open where the match is weak. Only some rows state a clone size, as once, few, many or a class for expanded clones.

d_call: -
v_call: TRBV10-3
j_call: TRBJ1-2
clone_size: -
cdr3_aa: CAISEERQVPLYGYTF
cdr3_nt: TGTGCCATCAGTGAGGAAAGACAGGTCCCCCTCTATGGCTACACCTTC

d_call: TRBD1
v_call: TRBV4-1
j_call: TRBJ1-1
clone_size: -
cdr3_aa: CASSQVGGTGTEAFF
cdr3_nt: TGCGCCAGCAGCCAAGTCGGGGGGACAGGCACTGAAGCTTTCTTT

d_call: -
v_call: TRBV6-1
j_call: TRBJ1-1
clone_size: few
cdr3_aa: CASSERWVDTEAFF
cdr3_nt: TGTGCCAGCAGTGAAAGATGGGTGGACACTGAAGCTTTCTTT

d_call: -
v_call: TRBV12-3/TRBV12-4
j_call: TRBJ2-7
clone_size: few
cdr3_aa: CASSWEREQYF
cdr3_nt: TGTGCCAGCAGTTGGGAGCGCGAGCAGTACTTC

d_call: TRBD2
v_call: TRBV24-1
j_call: TRBJ2-2
clone_size: -
cdr3_aa: CATRPGLAGELFF
cdr3_nt: TGTGCCACCAGACCGGGACTAGCCGGGGAGCTGTTTTTT

d_call: -
v_call: TRBV12-3/TRBV12-4
j_call: TRBJ1-2
clone_size: -
cdr3_aa: CASSPLGQGSYGYTF
cdr3_nt: TGTGCCAGCAGTCCCTTGGGGCAGGGAAGCTATGGCTACACCTTC

d_call: -
v_call: TRBV20-1
j_call: TRBJ2-4
clone_size: -
cdr3_aa: CSASDGAKNIQYF
cdr3_nt: TGCAGTGCTAGCGACGGGGCCAAAAACATTCAGTACTTC

d_call: -
v_call: TRBV18
j_call: TRBJ1-1
clone_size: few
cdr3_aa: CASSPKQGWTEAFF
cdr3_nt: TGTGCCAGCTCACCTAAACAGGGTTGGACTGAAGCTTTCTTT

d_call: -
v_call: TRBV6-1
j_call: TRBJ1-2
clone_size: -
cdr3_aa: CASSVLTGYYGYTF
cdr3_nt: TGTGCCAGCAGTGTCTTGACGGGTTACTATGGCTACACCTTC

d_call: -
v_call: TRBV20-1
j_call: TRBJ1-4
clone_size: -
cdr3_aa: CSARDLTGHGSEKLFF
cdr3_nt: TGCAGTGCTAGGGACTTAACAGGGCACGGGTCTGAAAAACTGTTTTTT

d_call: TRBD1
v_call: TRBV5-1
j_call: TRBJ2-4
clone_size: -
cdr3_aa: CASSLDTGGNIQYF
cdr3_nt: TGCGCCAGCAGCTTGGATACAGGGGGAAACATTCAGTACTTC

d_call: TRBD1
v_call: TRBV12-3/TRBV12-4
j_call: TRBJ2-3
clone_size: -
cdr3_aa: CASRAPGTGGTDTQYF
cdr3_nt: TGTGCCAGCAGGGCCCCCGGGACAGGGGGCACAGATACGCAGTATTTT

d_call: -
v_call: TRBV5-8
j_call: TRBJ2-2
clone_size: once
cdr3_aa: CASSPVPSAITGELFF
cdr3_nt: TGTGCCAGCAGCCCGGTCCCGTCCGCCATCACCGGGGAGCTGTTTTTT

d_call: -
v_call: TRBV11-2
j_call: TRBJ1-1
clone_size: few
cdr3_aa: CASSFSPWIAESEMNTEAFF
cdr3_nt: TGTGCCAGCAGCTTCTCTCCATGGATAGCAGAGTCCGAAATGAACACTGAAGCTTTCTTT

d_call: TRBD2
v_call: TRBV7-9
j_call: TRBJ2-1
clone_size: -
cdr3_aa: CASTSTSGNEQFF
cdr3_nt: TGTGCCAGCACCTCGACTAGCGGCAATGAGCAGTTCTTC

d_call: -
v_call: TRBV29-1
j_call: TRBJ2-7
clone_size: -
cdr3_aa: CSARAGNEQYF
cdr3_nt: TGCAGCGCCCGGGCGGGGAACGAGCAGTACTTC

d_call: -
v_call: TRBV6-1
j_call: TRBJ2-1
clone_size: few
cdr3_aa: CASSESPEQFF
cdr3_nt: TGTGCCAGCAGTGAATCCCCGGAGCAGTTCTTC

d_call: TRBD1
v_call: TRBV5-6
j_call: TRBJ1-2
clone_size: -
cdr3_aa: CASSLGQGAYGYTF
cdr3_nt: TGTGCCAGCAGCTTGGGACAGGGGGCCTATGGCTACACCTTC

d_call: -
v_call: TRBV18
j_call: TRBJ1-2
clone_size: -
cdr3_aa: CASSPDTNYGYTF
cdr3_nt: TGTGCCAGCTCACCGGACACTAACTATGGCTACACCTTC

d_call: TRBD1
v_call: TRBV18
j_call: TRBJ2-1
clone_size: -
cdr3_aa: CASSGAGGIYNEQFF
cdr3_nt: TGTGCCAGCTCAGGGGCAGGGGGTATCTACAATGAGCAGTTCTTC

d_call: -
v_call: TRBV5-8
j_call: TRBJ2-3
clone_size: -
cdr3_aa: CASSLMPADTDTQYF
cdr3_nt: TGTGCCAGCAGCTTAATGCCCGCAGACACAGATACGCAGTATTTT

d_call: -
v_call: TRBV6-2/TRBV6-3
j_call: TRBJ2-7
clone_size: few
cdr3_aa: CASSDGGISYEQYF
cdr3_nt: TGTGCCAGCAGCGACGGGGGCATCTCCTACGAGCAGTACTTC

d_call: TRBD1
v_call: TRBV4-1
j_call: TRBJ2-2
clone_size: few
cdr3_aa: CASNPGQGEAGELFF
cdr3_nt: TGCGCCAGCAACCCGGGACAGGGGGAGGCCGGGGAGCTGTTTTTT

d_call: -
v_call: TRBV3-1
j_call: TRBJ2-7
clone_size: -
cdr3_aa: CASSLVDTGSSYEQYF
cdr3_nt: TGTGCCAGCAGTCTCGTAGACACCGGGAGCTCCTACGAGCAGTACTTC

d_call: -
v_call: TRBV7-9
j_call: TRBJ2-2
clone_size: many
cdr3_aa: CASSLGTGELFF
cdr3_nt: TGTGCCAGCAGCTTGGGCACCGGGGAGCTGTTTTTT

d_call: TRBD1
v_call: TRBV27
j_call: TRBJ1-5
clone_size: -
cdr3_aa: CASRRGTGRFSNQPQHF
cdr3_nt: TGTGCCAGCCGGAGGGGGACAGGAAGATTTAGCAATCAGCCCCAGCATTTT

d_call: TRBD1
v_call: TRBV15
j_call: TRBJ1-1
clone_size: few
cdr3_aa: CATSPGQGKNTEAFF
cdr3_nt: TGTGCCACCAGCCCTGGACAGGGGAAGAACACTGAAGCTTTCTTT

d_call: -
v_call: TRBV4-1
j_call: TRBJ2-2
clone_size: -
cdr3_aa: CASSQEPREELFF
cdr3_nt: TGCGCCAGCAGCCAAGAGCCAAGGGAAGAGCTGTTTTTT

d_call: -
v_call: TRBV30
j_call: TRBJ1-6
clone_size: few
cdr3_aa: CAGGRADSPLHF
cdr3_nt: TGTGCCGGGGGAAGGGCCGATTCACCCCTCCACTTT

d_call: TRBD1
v_call: TRBV20-1
j_call: TRBJ1-1
clone_size: many
cdr3_aa: CSARDMDRSGELNTEAFF
cdr3_nt: TGCAGTGCTAGAGATATGGACAGGTCGGGCGAATTGAACACTGAAGCTTTCTTT

d_call: -
v_call: TRBV7-6
j_call: TRBJ2-1
clone_size: few
cdr3_aa: CASSLGGTGKAYNEQFF
cdr3_nt: TGTGCCAGCAGCTTAGGCGGGACGGGTAAAGCCTACAATGAGCAGTTCTTC

d_call: -
v_call: TRBV12-3/TRBV12-4
j_call: TRBJ2-7
clone_size: few
cdr3_aa: CASTFALAAFGEQYF
cdr3_nt: TGTGCCAGCACCTTCGCTCTGGCGGCCTTTGGCGAGCAGTACTTC

d_call: -
v_call: TRBV7-6
j_call: TRBJ2-1
clone_size: -
cdr3_aa: CASSFLGWDGGNEQFF
cdr3_nt: TGTGCCAGCAGCTTCCTAGGGTGGGACGGGGGTAATGAGCAGTTCTTC

d_call: -
v_call: TRBV5-1
j_call: TRBJ2-7
clone_size: -
cdr3_aa: CASSLGSGIYEQYF
cdr3_nt: TGCGCCAGCAGCTTAGGATCAGGAATCTACGAGCAGTACTTC

d_call: -
v_call: TRBV15
j_call: TRBJ2-3
clone_size: -
cdr3_aa: CATSRDRLTADTQYF
cdr3_nt: TGTGCCACCAGCAGAGATCGACTAACTGCGGATACGCAGTATTTT

d_call: -
v_call: TRBV7-6
j_call: TRBJ2-3
clone_size: -
cdr3_aa: CASSLDRHTQYF
cdr3_nt: TGTGCCAGCAGCTTAGATCGCCATACGCAGTATTTT

d_call: -
v_call: TRBV20-1
j_call: TRBJ2-7
clone_size: -
cdr3_aa: CSARVYEQYF
cdr3_nt: TGCAGCGCCAGGGTGTACGAGCAGTACTTC

d_call: -
v_call: TRBV6-6
j_call: TRBJ2-7
clone_size: -
cdr3_aa: CASSYSTGSEQYF
cdr3_nt: TGTGCCAGCAGTTACTCGACAGGTAGCGAGCAGTACTTC

d_call: TRBD1
v_call: TRBV5-1
j_call: TRBJ2-2
clone_size: -
cdr3_aa: CASSPAQGAGGELFF
cdr3_nt: TGCGCCAGCAGCCCCGCACAGGGGGCGGGCGGGGAGCTGTTTTTT

d_call: -
v_call: TRBV29-1
j_call: TRBJ2-7
clone_size: -
cdr3_aa: CSVDIMGVEQYF
cdr3_nt: TGCAGCGTTGATATCATGGGGGTCGAGCAGTACTTC

d_call: TRBD2
v_call: TRBV11-3
j_call: TRBJ2-1
clone_size: -
cdr3_aa: CASSFLDPSGRSYNEQFF
cdr3_nt: TGTGCCAGCAGCTTTCTGGACCCTAGCGGGAGATCCTACAATGAGCAGTTCTTC

d_call: -
v_call: TRBV30
j_call: TRBJ2-7
clone_size: -
cdr3_aa: CAWTGAYEQYF
cdr3_nt: TGTGCCTGGACAGGAGCCTACGAGCAGTACTTC

d_call: -
v_call: TRBV21-1
j_call: TRBJ1-2
clone_size: -
cdr3_aa: CASSKVRPPDGYTF
cdr3_nt: TGTGCCAGCAGCAAAGTCCGCCCCCCGGATGGCTACACCTTC

d_call: -
v_call: TRBV27
j_call: TRBJ2-1
clone_size: few
cdr3_aa: CASSSHRSNEQFF
cdr3_nt: TGTGCCAGCAGTTCCCACAGGTCCAATGAGCAGTTCTTC

d_call: -
v_call: TRBV10-3
j_call: TRBJ2-7
clone_size: few
cdr3_aa: CAISESRNTEEQYF
cdr3_nt: TGTGCCATCAGTGAGTCGAGGAACACCGAGGAACAGTACTTC

d_call: -
v_call: TRBV5-1
j_call: TRBJ2-1
clone_size: -
cdr3_aa: CASSFAGAGDEQFF
cdr3_nt: TGCGCCAGCAGCTTTGCGGGGGCGGGCGATGAGCAGTTCTTC

d_call: -
v_call: TRBV4-3
j_call: TRBJ1-1
clone_size: few
cdr3_aa: CASSHQQWNTEAFF
cdr3_nt: TGCGCCAGCAGCCATCAACAGTGGAACACTGAAGCTTTCTTT

d_call: -
v_call: TRBV29-1
j_call: TRBJ2-7
clone_size: few
cdr3_aa: CSVDSARDSNEQYF
cdr3_nt: TGCAGCGTCGATTCCGCCCGGGACTCAAACGAGCAGTACTTC

d_call: -
v_call: TRBV6-5
j_call: TRBJ2-1
clone_size: few
cdr3_aa: CASSYVSYQVHNEQFF
cdr3_nt: TGTGCCAGCAGTTACGTTTCGTATCAGGTCCACAATGAGCAGTTCTTC

d_call: -
v_call: TRBV29-1
j_call: TRBJ2-7
clone_size: few
cdr3_aa: CSVEFSAGSSYEQYF
cdr3_nt: TGCAGCGTTGAATTTAGCGCAGGGAGCTCCTACGAGCAGTACTTC

d_call: -
v_call: TRBV4-2
j_call: TRBJ2-1
clone_size: -
cdr3_aa: CASSQEVGSSYNEQFF
cdr3_nt: TGTGCCAGCAGCCAAGAAGTAGGGAGCTCCTACAATGAGCAGTTCTTC

d_call: -
v_call: TRBV7-9
j_call: TRBJ1-1
clone_size: -
cdr3_aa: CASLFSGGGSFF
cdr3_nt: TGTGCCAGCTTGTTCTCCGGGGGAGGGAGTTTCTTT

d_call: TRBD1
v_call: TRBV5-1
j_call: TRBJ1-1
clone_size: few
cdr3_aa: CASSAGTATSMNTEAFF
cdr3_nt: TGCGCCAGCAGCGCCGGGACAGCCACCAGCATGAACACTGAAGCTTTCTTT

d_call: -
v_call: TRBV4-2
j_call: TRBJ2-2
clone_size: -
cdr3_aa: CASTLGDGYTGELFF
cdr3_nt: TGTGCCAGCACGCTTGGAGACGGGTACACCGGGGAGCTGTTTTTT

d_call: -
v_call: TRBV4-3
j_call: TRBJ2-7
clone_size: few
cdr3_aa: CASSQGLRRDEQYF
cdr3_nt: TGCGCCAGCAGCCAGGGGTTGCGGCGGGACGAGCAGTACTTC